What follows is one T cell receptor (beta chain) and its context. This sample was included in a study of blood T cell repertoires in COVID-19. Only in-frame clones appear in the TCRdb table, and some are missing; sequencing was by immunoSEQ multiplex PCR. The data contain about 280,000 clones, 80% to 90% of them singletons. Germline loops: CDR1 LNHDA, CDR2 SQIVND (reference sequence). The CDR3 sequence is 14 residues long. V lost 9 bases, J lost 5 bases, and 9 bases stayed unmatched. The receptor's source is a woman in her 70s with acute or convalescent COVID-19. The material sequenced was peripheral blood. The genes are TRBV19 and TRBJ1-2; 10 bases are shared with TRBD1. The CDR3, as DNA: TGTGCCAGCGGGACAGGGGAGCTCCTTTATGGCTACACCTTC. Translated, it gives CASGTGELLYGYTF.